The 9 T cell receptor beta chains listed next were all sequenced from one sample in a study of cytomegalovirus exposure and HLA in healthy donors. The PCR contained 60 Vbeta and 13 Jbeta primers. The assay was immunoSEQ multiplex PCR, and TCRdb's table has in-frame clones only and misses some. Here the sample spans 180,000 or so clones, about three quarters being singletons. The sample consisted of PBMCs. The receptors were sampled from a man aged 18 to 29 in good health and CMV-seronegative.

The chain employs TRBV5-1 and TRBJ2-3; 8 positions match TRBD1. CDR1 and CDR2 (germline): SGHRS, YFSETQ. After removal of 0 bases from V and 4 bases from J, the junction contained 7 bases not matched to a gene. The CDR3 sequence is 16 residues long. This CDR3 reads CASSLVAGGFSDTQYF. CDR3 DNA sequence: TGCGCCAGCAGCTTGGTGGCAGGGGGCTTCTCAGATACGCAGTATTTT.

The CDR3 coding sequence is TGTGCCAGCAGTACCGGGATCTACGAGCAGTACTTC. This codes for CASSTGIYEQYF. The V and J genes are TRBV28 and TRBJ2-7; tentative D call: TRBD2 (5 bases). Deletions cut 5 bases from V and 3 bases from J, with 8 bases between. This CDR3 comprises 12 residues. Germline CDR1 and CDR2: MDHEN and SYDVKM.

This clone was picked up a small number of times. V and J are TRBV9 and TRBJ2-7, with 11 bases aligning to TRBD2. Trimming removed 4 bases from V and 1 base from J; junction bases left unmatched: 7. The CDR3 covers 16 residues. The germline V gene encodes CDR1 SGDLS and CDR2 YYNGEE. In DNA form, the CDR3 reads TGTGCCAGCAGCCCGGGCCTAGCGGGGGGTTCCTACGAGCAGTACTTC. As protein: CASSPGLAGGSYEQYF.

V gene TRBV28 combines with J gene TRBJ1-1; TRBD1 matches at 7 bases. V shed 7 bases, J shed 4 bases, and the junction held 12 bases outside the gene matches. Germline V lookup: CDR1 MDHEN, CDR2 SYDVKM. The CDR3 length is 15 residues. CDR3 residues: CASTPGGYFTTEAFF. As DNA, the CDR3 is TGTGCCAGCACCCCAGGGGGATACTTCACCACTGAAGCTTTCTTT.

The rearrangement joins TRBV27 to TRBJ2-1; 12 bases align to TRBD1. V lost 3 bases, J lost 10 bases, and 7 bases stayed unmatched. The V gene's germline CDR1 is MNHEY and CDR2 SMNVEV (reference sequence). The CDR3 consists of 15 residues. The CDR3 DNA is TGTGCCAGCAGTTTCCGAGGGGACAGGGGGCTGGAGCAGTTCTTC. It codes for CASSFRGDRGLEQFF.

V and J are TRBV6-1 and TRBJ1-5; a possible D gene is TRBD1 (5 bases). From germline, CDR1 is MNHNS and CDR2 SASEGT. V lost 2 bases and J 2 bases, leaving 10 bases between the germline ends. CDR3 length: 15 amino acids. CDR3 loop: CASSESGRGNQPQHF. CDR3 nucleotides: TGTGCCAGCAGTGAATCGGGCAGGGGCAATCAGCCCCAGCATTTT.

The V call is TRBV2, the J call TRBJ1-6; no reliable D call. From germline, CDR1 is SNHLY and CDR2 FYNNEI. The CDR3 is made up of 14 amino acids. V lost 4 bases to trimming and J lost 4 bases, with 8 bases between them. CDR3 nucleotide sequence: TGTGCCAGCAGTGGCCGCGGGTATAATTCACCCCTCCACTTT. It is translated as CASSGRGYNSPLHF.

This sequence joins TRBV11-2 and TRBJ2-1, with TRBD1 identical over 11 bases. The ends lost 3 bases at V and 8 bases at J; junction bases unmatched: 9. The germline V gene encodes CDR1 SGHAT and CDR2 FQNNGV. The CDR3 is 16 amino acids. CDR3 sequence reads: CASSFGSGQGVYEQFF. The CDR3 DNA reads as TGTGCCAGCAGCTTTGGGTCGGGACAGGGGGTATATGAGCAGTTCTTC.

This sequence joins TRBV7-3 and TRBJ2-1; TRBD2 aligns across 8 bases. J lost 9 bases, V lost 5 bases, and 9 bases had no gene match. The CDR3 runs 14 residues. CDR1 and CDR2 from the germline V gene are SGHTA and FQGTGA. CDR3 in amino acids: CASSRSGMGGEQFF. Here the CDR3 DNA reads TGTGCCAGCAGCCGTAGCGGGATGGGGGGTGAGCAGTTCTTC.